Listed below are T cell receptor beta chains from one sample, sequenced in a study of cytomegalovirus exposure and HLA in healthy donors. Generated by immunoSEQ multiplex PCR, the TCRdb table keeps only in-frame clones and is missing some. The repertoire holds a few hundred thousand clones, with roughly 75% as singletons. Sequencing was done on a sample of PBMCs. These receptors came from a young woman in good health and CMV-seronegative. Each CDR3 is given with its conserved first and last residue. D genes are given only for firm matches. The size of a clone is reported for some rows only, either as once, few or many, or as a class for expanded clones.

CASSSPSTGGGAFF TGTGCCAGCAGTTCACCCAGCACGGGTGGCGGAGCTTTCTTT TRBV6-6 . few TRBJ1-1
CASSWRGKTEAFF TGTGCCAGCAGCTGGAGGGGTAAAACTGAAGCTTTCTTT TRBV5-4 . . TRBJ1-1
CASTLDRQNTEAFF TGTGCCAGTACTCTGGACAGGCAGAACACTGAAGCTTTCTTT TRBV19 TRBD1 . TRBJ1-1
CASSLAGGVRGQFF TGTGCCAGCAGCTTAGCGGGAGGCGTCCGGGGGCAGTTCTTC TRBV7-9 . once TRBJ2-1
CASSQDRRDSYTEAFF TGCGCCAGCAGCCAAGATCGGAGGGACAGCTACACTGAAGCTTTCTTT TRBV4-1 TRBD1 few TRBJ1-1
CASSLRGLDYNEQFF TGTGCCAGCAGCTTAAGGGGACTGGACTACAATGAGCAGTTCTTC TRBV11-3 . . TRBJ2-1
CASGFPLGGGLDEQFF TGTGCTAGTGGTTTCCCTCTGGGGGGGGGTTTGGATGAGCAGTTCTTC TRBV12-5 TRBD2 once TRBJ2-1
CASITTGFSYGYTF TGTGCCAGCATAACGACAGGCTTTTCCTATGGCTACACCTTC TRBV2 . few TRBJ1-2
CATSRRTSGAGSYNEQFF TGTGCCACCAGCCGGAGGACTAGCGGCGCCGGCTCCTACAATGAGCAGTTCTTC TRBV11-3 TRBD2 . TRBJ2-1
CASSSARGSYEQYF TGTGCCAGCAGCTCCGCTCGGGGGTCCTACGAGCAGTACTTC TRBV7-9 . few TRBJ2-7
CVSSVSGRRVGTDTQYF TGTGTCAGCAGCGTCAGCGGGAGAAGGGTGGGCACAGATACGCAGTATTTT TRBV9 TRBD2 . TRBJ2-3
CASREQGASYNEQFF TGTGCCAGCAGGGAACAGGGGGCCTCCTACAATGAGCAGTTCTTC TRBV6-1 TRBD1 . TRBJ2-1
CASSLPGSYNEQFF TGCGCCAGCAGCTTGCCAGGCTCCTACAATGAGCAGTTCTTC TRBV5-1 . once TRBJ2-1
CASRTGEMNTEAFF TGTGCCAGCAGGACAGGCGAAATGAACACTGAAGCTTTCTTT TRBV25-1 . . TRBJ1-1
CASSAGANTGELFF TGTGCCAGCAGCGCCGGGGCGAACACCGGGGAGCTGTTTTTT TRBV9 . . TRBJ2-2
CASSADRESGYTF TGTGCCAGCAGCGCGGACAGGGAGAGTGGCTACACCTTC TRBV5-4 TRBD1 . TRBJ1-2
CASSLMPGSSGNTIYF TGTGCCAGCAGCCTTATGCCGGGGAGCTCTGGAAACACCATATATTTT TRBV9 . . TRBJ1-3
CAISESQGGGQPQHF TGTGCCATCAGTGAGTCGCAGGGGGGAGGACAGCCCCAGCATTTT TRBV10-3 TRBD1 . TRBJ1-5
CASSHRNVAAEQYF TGCGCCAGCAGCCACCGAAATGTGGCGGCCGAGCAGTACTTC TRBV4-1 . . TRBJ2-7
CASSVGIQPTNEKLFF TGTGCCAGCAGCGTAGGTATACAGCCAACTAATGAAAAACTGTTTTTT TRBV9 . . TRBJ1-4
CASSLTDRGVGGELFF TGTGCCAGCAGTTTAACGGACAGGGGAGTAGGCGGGGAGCTGTTTTTT TRBV6-5 TRBD1 . TRBJ2-2
CASSPLLGGTYTEAFF TGTGCCAGCAGCCCACTCCTAGGAGGGACGTACACTGAAGCTTTCTTT TRBV14 . few TRBJ1-1
CASSLGRENSPLHF TGTGCCAGCAGCTTAGGGAGGGAAAATTCACCCCTCCACTTT TRBV11-3 . once TRBJ1-6
CASSIRTGGPQPQHF TGTGCCAGTAGTATCCGGACAGGGGGTCCTCAGCCCCAGCATTTT TRBV19 TRBD1 . TRBJ1-5
CASSERTGGWYGYTF TGTGCCAGCAGTGAGAGGACAGGGGGCTGGTATGGCTACACCTTC TRBV2 TRBD1 . TRBJ1-2
CASSRDRGTDTQYF TGCGCCAGCAGCCGGGACAGGGGCACAGATACGCAGTATTTT TRBV5-1 TRBD1 few TRBJ2-3
CASRGGQPNEKLFF TGTGCCAGCAGGGGGGGACAGCCAAATGAAAAACTGTTTTTT TRBV6-5 TRBD1 few TRBJ1-4
CASSLDPGLPSNEQFF TGTGCCAGCAGCCTAGACCCGGGACTACCCTCCAATGAGCAGTTCTTC TRBV5-6 TRBD2 . TRBJ2-1
CVTMTGNTEAFF TGTGTCACCATGACAGGGAACACTGAAGCTTTCTTT TRBV6-5 . . TRBJ1-1
CATSPNFNYYGYTF TGTGCCACCAGCCCAAATTTTAACTACTATGGCTACACCTTC TRBV15 . . TRBJ1-2
CASILAGFTGELFF TGTGCCAGCATCCTAGCGGGATTCACCGGGGAGCTGTTTTTT TRBV6-1 TRBD2 . TRBJ2-2
CASTRTSRYEQYF TGTGCCAGCACCCGGACTAGTCGGTACGAGCAGTACTTC TRBV6-6 TRBD2 . TRBJ2-7
CASSGDSNQPQHF TGTGCCAGCAGCGGCGATAGCAATCAGCCCCAGCATTTT TRBV9 . . TRBJ1-5
CASSPQEGSYGYTF TGTGCCAGCTCACCACAGGAGGGGTCCTATGGCTACACCTTC TRBV18 . . TRBJ1-2
CASSLGATTQYF TGTGCCAGCAGCTTAGGGGCAACGACCCAGTACTTC TRBV7-9 . few TRBJ2-5
CASSPRGAGNTIYF TGTGCCAGCAGTCCCCGTGGAGCTGGAAACACCATATATTTT TRBV6-5 . few TRBJ1-3
CSVGQGGFEAFF TGCAGCGTTGGACAGGGGGGTTTTGAAGCTTTCTTT TRBV29-1 TRBD1 few TRBJ1-1
CASSEADQGDYTF TGTGCCAGCAGTGAAGCGGACCAGGGGGACTACACCTTC TRBV25-1 TRBD1 . TRBJ1-2
CASSEFRGGAQYF TGTGCCAGCAGTGAATTCAGGGGTGGGGCCCAGTACTTC TRBV25-1 . . TRBJ2-5
CAWRGTGLYEQYF TGTGCCTGGAGGGGGACAGGGCTCTACGAGCAGTACTTC TRBV30 TRBD1 . TRBJ2-7
CASSKGTGGQPQHF TGTGCCAGCAGCAAAGGGACAGGGGGTCAGCCCCAGCATTTT TRBV5-6 TRBD1 once TRBJ1-5
CASSLRLAGGSYNEQFF TGCGCCAGCAGCTTGAGATTAGCGGGGGGAAGCTACAATGAGCAGTTCTTC TRBV5-1 TRBD2 . TRBJ2-1
CASSPLAGDYNEQFF TGTGCCAGCAGTCCTCTAGCGGGAGACTACAATGAGCAGTTCTTC TRBV27 TRBD2 once TRBJ2-1
CASEETSANTGELFF TGTGCCAGTGAGGAGACTAGCGCAAACACCGGGGAGCTGTTTTTT TRBV19 TRBD2 . TRBJ2-2
CASSMTGGETQYF TGTGCCAGTAGTATGACAGGCGGAGAGACCCAGTACTTC TRBV19 . . TRBJ2-5
CASSLSPGLAYNEQFF TGTGCCAGCAGCTTAAGTCCTGGACTAGCATACAATGAGCAGTTCTTC TRBV7-3 TRBD2 few TRBJ2-1
CASSLWSGSSGAPRDTQYF TGTGCCAGCAGTTTATGGTCCGGTTCTAGCGGAGCCCCGCGGGATACGCAGTATTTT TRBV27 TRBD2 . TRBJ2-3
CASSRAGYYEQYF TGCGCCAGCAGCCGGGCAGGCTACTACGAGCAGTACTTC TRBV4-1 . . TRBJ2-7
CASSPDRVQYF TGTGCCAGCAGCCCGGACAGGGTTCAGTACTTC TRBV6-1 TRBD1 . TRBJ2-7
CASSQGLQETQYF TGTGCCAGCAGCCAGGGGCTCCAAGAGACCCAGTACTTC TRBV11-3 . . TRBJ2-5
CSVEVGLAGVTDTQYF TGCAGCGTTGAGGTTGGACTAGCGGGGGTCACAGATACGCAGTATTTT TRBV29-1 TRBD2 . TRBJ2-3
CSAWANEKLFF TGCAGTGCATGGGCAAATGAAAAACTGTTTTTT TRBV20-1 . . TRBJ1-4
CASSQASGGPYEQYF TGCGCCAGCAGCCAAGCCTCGGGGGGGCCCTACGAGCAGTACTTC TRBV4-1 TRBD2 . TRBJ2-7
CASSFGGNSNQPQHF TGTGCCAGCAGCTTTGGGGGGAACAGCAATCAGCCCCAGCATTTT TRBV7-8 . . TRBJ1-5
CAISVGRGTEAFF TGTGCCATCAGCGTGGGAAGGGGAACTGAAGCTTTCTTT TRBV10-3 . . TRBJ1-1
CASSSRTGEVVPGELFF TGTGCCAGCAGCTCCCGTACAGGGGAAGTAGTCCCCGGGGAGCTGTTTTTT TRBV5-4 TRBD1 . TRBJ2-2
CASSVAAGATYNEQFF TGTGCCAGCAGCGTAGCCGCGGGAGCTACCTACAATGAGCAGTTCTTC TRBV9 TRBD2 . TRBJ2-1
CASSPGLAGANSPLHF TGTGCCAGCTCACCCGGCCTGGCAGGGGCTAATTCACCCCTCCACTTT TRBV18 . . TRBJ1-6
CSAVQGNMNTEAFF TGCAGCGCCGTACAGGGCAACATGAACACTGAAGCTTTCTTT TRBV29-1 . once TRBJ1-1
CASSLVSAGQGASGYTF TGTGCCAGCAGCTTAGTGAGCGCTGGACAGGGGGCGAGCGGCTACACCTTC TRBV7-8 TRBD1 . TRBJ1-2